This entry lists 22 T cell receptor beta chains sequenced from one sample in a study of Ad26.COV2.S vaccination and SARS-CoV-2 variants. Generated by immunoSEQ multiplex PCR, the TCRdb table keeps only in-frame clones and is missing some. The profile shows a few hundred thousand clones, about 90% of them singletons. The treatment denotes: over 15 received Ad26.COV2.S at low or high dose, single or two shots; roughly 5 received placebo; per-sample allocation not given. On day 63 after the first injection, vaccine and placebo recipients gave samples. Here the sequenced sample was peripheral blood, taken in a trial of Ad26.COV2.S vaccine versus placebo. The receptor set was obtained from a person aged 18 to 65 who received the Ad26.COV2.S COVID-19 vaccine or a placebo.

The V gene is TRBV7-9, the J gene TRBJ2-7; 9 bases align to TRBD1. This CDR3 is 14 amino acids long. Trimming at V came to 3 bases and at J to 4 bases, leaving 4 bases not matched to a gene. CDR1 and CDR2 from the germline V gene are SEHNR and FQNEAQ (reference sequence). CDR3 region: CASSFGGQGYEQYV. CDR3 DNA: TGTGCCAGCAGCTTTGGGGGACAGGGTTACGAGCAGTACGTC.

The chain couples TRBV15 to TRBJ1-1; TRBD1 is a possible D gene (5 bases). The CDR3 consists of 14 residues. Germline-derived CDR1 and CDR2 are LNHNV and YYDKDF (reference sequence). The germline V and J ends were trimmed by 3 bases and 0 bases, with 8 bases remaining between them. CDR3 bases: TGTGCCACCAGCAGTCGACAGATGAACACTGAAGCTTTCTTT. It specifies CATSSRQMNTEAFF. Looking up the rest from reference TRBV15 and TRBJ1-1 gives the full variable domain: DAMVIQNPRYQVTQFGKPVTLSCSQTLNHNVMYWYQQKSSQAPKLLFHYYDKDFNNEADTPDNFQSRRPNTSFCFLDIRSPGLGDTAMYLCATSSRQMNTEAFFGQGTRLTVV.

V and J are TRBV7-2 and TRBJ2-1, with D tentatively TRBD2 (6 bases). The CDR3 runs to 15 residues. Germline assignment: CDR1 SGHTA and CDR2 FQGNSA. Trimming removed 2 bases from V and 0 bases from J, with 8 bases in between. CDR3 bases: TGTGCCAGCAGCTTACAGGGAGGCTCCTACAATGAGCAGTTCTTC. Translated, it gives CASSLQGGSYNEQFF.

This clone occurred once. The J gene is TRBJ1-2, the V gene TRBV18; 7 bases agree with TRBD1. Germline lookup yields CDR1 KGHSH and CDR2 LQKENI. Losses at the gene ends were 3 bases for V and 6 bases for J; bases not matched to a gene: 7. This CDR3 is built from 14 residues. CDR3 protein: CASSPNPGTDGYTF. For the CDR3, the DNA is TGTGCCAGCTCACCCAATCCCGGGACAGATGGCTACACCTTC.

V is TRBV2 and J is TRBJ1-1; D ambiguous. Between the trimmed V and J ends, which lost 6 bases and 1 base, there was a span of 3 bases. CDR1 and CDR2 from the germline V gene are SNHLY and FYNNEI. The CDR3 extends over 11 amino acids. CDR3 sequence: CASSKNTEAFF. As DNA, the CDR3 is TGTGCCAGCAGCAAGAACACTGAAGCTTTCTTT.

The V and J genes are TRBV5-1 and TRBJ1-1, with D tentatively TRBD1 (5 bases). V shed 5 bases and J shed 5 bases, with 22 bases lying between them. The CDR3 length is 16 residues. Germline loops: CDR1 SGHRS, CDR2 YFSETQ. CDR3 in DNA: TGCGCCAGCAGTTACCACAGATCGGGGGTCGGGACTGAAGCTTTCTTT. It is translated as CASSYHRSGVGTEAFF.

This sequence joins TRBV10-3 and TRBJ2-2; D ambiguous. Deletions cut 3 bases from V and 1 base from J, with 3 bases between. Germline V gives CDR1 ENHRY, CDR2 SYGVKD. This CDR3 has 13 amino acids. The CDR3 reads CAISDLNTGELFF. DNA for the CDR3: TGTGCCATCAGTGACCTGAACACCGGGGAGCTGTTTTTT.

A word on this clone: Other DNA sequences in the sample encode the same CDR3. The V gene is TRBV7-2, the J gene TRBJ2-7, with D perhaps matching TRBD1 (6 bases). Germline CDR1 and CDR2: SGHTA and FQGNSA. Deletions cut 5 bases from V and 6 bases from J, with 14 bases between. This CDR3 has 13 residues. The CDR3 reads CASSRHRDSEQYV. The CDR3 region has the DNA TGTGCCAGCAGCCGGCACAGGGATAGCGAGCAGTACGTC.

V is TRBV11-2 and J is TRBJ2-1; 8 bases agree with TRBD2. Trimming cost V 4 bases and J 0 bases; bases outside gene matches: 8. The CDR3 is 17 amino acids. Germline V gene lookup returns CDR1 SGHAT and CDR2 FQNNGV. This CDR3 reads CASSSVRSGSSYNEQFF. CDR3 nucleotides: TGTGCCAGCAGCTCCGTTCGCAGCGGGAGCTCCTACAATGAGCAGTTCTTC.

The chain carries TRBV4-1 and TRBJ1-2; TRBD1 aligns across 8 bases. After removal of 1 base from V and 2 bases from J, the junction contained 3 bases not matched to a gene. Germline values: CDR1 MGHRA, CDR2 YSYEKL. The CDR3 contains 15 residues. DNA of the CDR3: TGCGCCAGCAGCCAAGCAGGGGGCGTGAACTATGGCTACACCTTC. Protein sequence: CASSQAGGVNYGYTF.

V is TRBV4-1 and J is TRBJ2-1; D is unresolved. Trimming took off 0 bases at V and 2 bases at J, with 2 bases between the two ends. This CDR3 has 13 residues. Germline V gene lookup returns CDR1 MGHRA and CDR2 YSYEKL. The CDR3 reads CASSQETYNEQFF. CDR3 bases: TGCGCCAGCAGCCAAGAAACCTACAATGAGCAGTTCTTC.

The chain is built from TRBV18 and TRBJ1-6, with a tentative D call TRBD1 (5 bases). V gave up 2 bases and J gave up 10 bases, with 9 bases separating them. Germline assignment: CDR1 KGHSH and CDR2 LQKENI. This CDR3 is built from 13 residues. The CDR3 loop reads CASSPNQGSPLHF. CDR3 DNA: TGTGCCAGCTCACCAAATCAGGGATCACCCCTCCACTTT.

The chain employs TRBV19 and TRBJ2-3, with 11 positions matching TRBD2. V gave up 4 bases and J gave up 1 base; unmatched junction bases: 1. Germline V gene data show CDR1 as LNHDA and CDR2 as SQIVND (reference sequence). The CDR3 contains 15 residues. Here the CDR3 DNA reads TGTGCCAGTAGTAAGGGACTAGCGGGCACAGATACGCAGTATTTT. Translated: CASSKGLAGTDTQYF.

The V and J genes are TRBV6-5 and TRBJ1-1, with D tentatively TRBD1 (6 bases). The length of the CDR3 is 14 residues. Trimming took off 9 bases at V and 4 bases at J, with 18 bases between the two ends. CDR1 is MNHEY, CDR2 SVGAGI, per germline. CDR3 loop: CASCGEGGSTEAFF. The CDR3, as DNA: TGTGCCAGTTGTGGCGAGGGGGGAAGCACTGAAGCTTTCTTT.

The J gene is TRBJ1-2, the V gene TRBV12-3 or TRBV12-4; the D gene is possibly TRBD1 (6 bases). V was shortened by 5 bases and J by 5 bases, with 12 bases between the two germline ends. This CDR3 contains 13 residues. CDR3 DNA sequence: TGTGCCAGCAGTCCGACGACAGGATATGGCTACACCTTC. Its protein product is CASSPTTGYGYTF.

This chain connects TRBV5-4 to TRBJ1-2; D gene unclear. Trimming pared 2 bases from V and 0 bases from J, leaving 11 bases between. There are 15 residues in the CDR3. CDR1 and CDR2 from the germline V gene are SGHNT and YYREEE (reference sequence). CDR3: CASSFHFSANYGYTF. CDR3 coding DNA: TGTGCCAGCAGCTTTCATTTTTCAGCTAACTATGGCTACACCTTC.

This chain uses TRBV7-2 with TRBJ1-2, with TRBD1 matching 8 bases. Germline CDR1 SGHTA, CDR2 FQGNSA. The CDR3 runs to 14 residues. The V gene end was trimmed by 5 bases and the J gene end by 8 bases; junction bases not matched to a gene: 10. The chain's CDR3 is CASSQRTGQGGYTF. The DNA for the CDR3 is TGTGCCAGCAGCCAACGGACAGGGCAGGGAGGCTACACCTTC.

This rearrangement joins TRBV9 to TRBJ2-1, with a weak D call TRBD2 (5 bases). The germline V gene has CDR1 SGDLS and CDR2 YYNGEE. The V gene lost 6 bases and the J gene lost 8 bases, with 24 bases spanning the gap. This CDR3 spans 16 amino acids. The CDR3 DNA reads TGTGCCAGCACCGCCACGAGTGGCAGTGAGGACTATGAGCAGTTCTTC. This translates into CASTATSGSEDYEQFF.

V is TRBV5-6 and J is TRBJ2-5; no clear D gene. The CDR3 is 11 residues long. With 1 base removed from V and 5 bases from J, the gap between germline ends came to 3 bases. CDR1 SGHDT and CDR2 YYEEEE come from the germline V gene. The DNA of the CDR3 is TGTGCCAGCAGCTTGTTTGAGACCCAGTACTTC. Translation: CASSLFETQYF.

This rearrangement joins TRBV6-1 to TRBJ1-2; no definite D call. V dropped 0 bases and J dropped 4 bases, with 9 bases sitting between them. CDR1 and CDR2 (germline): MNHNS, SASEGT. The CDR3 sequence is 14 residues long. CDR3 in amino acids: CASSEARSVYGYTF. DNA for the CDR3: TGTGCCAGCAGTGAAGCGCGTTCAGTCTATGGCTACACCTTC.

J is TRBJ2-3 and V is TRBV9, with 7 bases lining up with TRBD1. V lost 4 bases, J lost 1 base, and 9 bases stayed unmatched. Germline values: CDR1 SGDLS, CDR2 YYNGEE. This CDR3 region has 16 residues. The CDR3 DNA reads TGTGCCAGCAGCACACGTACCGGGACAGGCACAGATACGCAGTATTTT. This sequence encodes CASSTRTGTGTDTQYF.

This rearrangement joins TRBV6-5 to TRBJ1-4; a possible D gene is TRBD1 (5 bases). This CDR3 spans 14 amino acids. Germline loops: CDR1 MNHEY, CDR2 SVGAGI. V dropped 11 bases and J dropped 11 bases, with 24 bases sitting between them. The CDR3 sequence: CAVVGGGVKIKLFF. DNA for the CDR3: TGTGCCGTGGTCGGTGGAGGGGTCAAGATCAAACTGTTTTTT.